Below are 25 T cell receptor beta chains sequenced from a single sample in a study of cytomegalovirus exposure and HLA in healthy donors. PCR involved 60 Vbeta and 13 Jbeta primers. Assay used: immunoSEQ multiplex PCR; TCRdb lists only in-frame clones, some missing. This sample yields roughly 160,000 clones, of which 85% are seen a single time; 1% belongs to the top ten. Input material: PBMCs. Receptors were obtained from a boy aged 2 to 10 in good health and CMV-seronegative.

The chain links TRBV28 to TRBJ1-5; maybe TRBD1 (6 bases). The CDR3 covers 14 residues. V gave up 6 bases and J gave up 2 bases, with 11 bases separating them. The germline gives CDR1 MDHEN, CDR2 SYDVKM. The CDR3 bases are TGTGCCAGCAGATCCGGGGGGCGCAATCAGCCCCAGCATTTT. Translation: CASRSGGRNQPQHF.

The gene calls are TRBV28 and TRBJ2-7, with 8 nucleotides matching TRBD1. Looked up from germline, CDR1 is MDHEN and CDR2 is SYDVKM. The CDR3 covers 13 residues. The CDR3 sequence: CALSGTGHYEQYF. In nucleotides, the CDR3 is TGTGCTTTATCCGGGACAGGACACTACGAGCAGTACTTC.

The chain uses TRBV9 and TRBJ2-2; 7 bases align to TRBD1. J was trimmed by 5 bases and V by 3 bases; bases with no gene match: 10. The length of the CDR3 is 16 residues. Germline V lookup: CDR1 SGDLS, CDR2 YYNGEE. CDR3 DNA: TGTGCCAGCAGCGCCGAGGGACAGATCGGAACCGGGGAGCTGTTTTTT. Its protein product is CASSAEGQIGTGELFF.

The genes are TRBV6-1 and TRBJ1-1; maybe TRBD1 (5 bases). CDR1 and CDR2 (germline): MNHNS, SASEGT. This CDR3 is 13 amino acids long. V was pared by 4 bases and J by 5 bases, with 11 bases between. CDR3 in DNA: TGTGCCAGCAGTGTCCAAGGGGATACTGAAGCTTTCTTT. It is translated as CASSVQGDTEAFF.

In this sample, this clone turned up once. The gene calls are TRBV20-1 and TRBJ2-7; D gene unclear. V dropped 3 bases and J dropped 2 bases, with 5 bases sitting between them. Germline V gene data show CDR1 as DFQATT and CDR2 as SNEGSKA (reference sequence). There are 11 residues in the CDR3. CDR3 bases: TGCAGTGCTAGGTCAACCTACGAGCAGTACTTC. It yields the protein CSARSTYEQYF.

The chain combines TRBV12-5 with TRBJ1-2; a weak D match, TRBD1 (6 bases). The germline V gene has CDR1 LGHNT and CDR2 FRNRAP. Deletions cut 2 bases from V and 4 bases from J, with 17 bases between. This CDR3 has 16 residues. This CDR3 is CASGLTGTSAGYGYTF. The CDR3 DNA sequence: TGTGCTAGTGGTTTGACCGGGACATCCGCGGGCTATGGCTACACCTTC.

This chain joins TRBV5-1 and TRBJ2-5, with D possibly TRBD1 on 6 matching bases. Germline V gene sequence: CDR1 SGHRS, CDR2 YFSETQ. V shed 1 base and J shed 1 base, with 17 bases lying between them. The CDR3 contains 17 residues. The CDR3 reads CASSLTTGIIFQETQYF. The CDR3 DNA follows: TGCGCCAGCAGCTTGACCACAGGGATTATTTTCCAAGAGACCCAGTACTTC.

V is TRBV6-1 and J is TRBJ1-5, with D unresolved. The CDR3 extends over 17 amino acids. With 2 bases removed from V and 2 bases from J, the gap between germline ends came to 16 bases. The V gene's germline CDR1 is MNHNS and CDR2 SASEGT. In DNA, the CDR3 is TGTGCCAGCAGTGAACCAAGACCCCTGGAGGGCAATCAGCCCCAGCATTTT. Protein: CASSEPRPLEGNQPQHF.

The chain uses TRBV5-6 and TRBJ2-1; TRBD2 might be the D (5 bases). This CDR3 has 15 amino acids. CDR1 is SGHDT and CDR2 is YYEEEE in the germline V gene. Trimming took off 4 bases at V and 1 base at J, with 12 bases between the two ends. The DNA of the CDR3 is TGTGCCAGCAGCCCCATGGAGGAATCCTACAATGAGCAGTTCTTC. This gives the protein CASSPMEESYNEQFF.

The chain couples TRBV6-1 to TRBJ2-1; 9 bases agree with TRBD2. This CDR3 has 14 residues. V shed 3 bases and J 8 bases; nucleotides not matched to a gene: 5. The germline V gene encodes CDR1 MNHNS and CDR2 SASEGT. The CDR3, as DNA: TGTGCCAGCAGTGACGGACTAGCGAAGGATGAGCAGTTCTTC. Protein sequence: CASSDGLAKDEQFF.

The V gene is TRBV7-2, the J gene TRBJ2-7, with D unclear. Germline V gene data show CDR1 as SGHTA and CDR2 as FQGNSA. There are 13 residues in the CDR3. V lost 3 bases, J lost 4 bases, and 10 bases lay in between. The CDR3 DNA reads TGTGCCAGCAGCTTGATGGGCCTTTACGAGCAGTACTTC. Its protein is CASSLMGLYEQYF.

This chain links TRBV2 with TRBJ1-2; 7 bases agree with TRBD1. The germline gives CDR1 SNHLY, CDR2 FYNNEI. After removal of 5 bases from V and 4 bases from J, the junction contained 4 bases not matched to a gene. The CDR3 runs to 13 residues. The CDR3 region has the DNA TGTGCCAGCAGTTTACAGGGGTTCTATGGCTACACCTTC. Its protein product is CASSLQGFYGYTF. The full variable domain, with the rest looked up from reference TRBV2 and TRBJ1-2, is EPEVTQTPSHQVTQMGQEVILRCVPISNHLYFYWYRQILGQKVEFLVSFYNNEISEKSEIFDDQFSVERPDGSNFTLKIRSTKLEDSAMYFCASSLQGFYGYTFGSGTRLTVV.

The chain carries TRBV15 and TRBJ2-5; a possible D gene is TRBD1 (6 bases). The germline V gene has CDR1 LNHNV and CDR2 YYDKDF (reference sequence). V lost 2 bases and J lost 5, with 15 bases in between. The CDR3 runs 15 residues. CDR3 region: CATSRRAPQGETQYF. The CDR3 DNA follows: TGTGCCACCAGCAGACGGGCACCCCAGGGGGAGACCCAGTACTTC.

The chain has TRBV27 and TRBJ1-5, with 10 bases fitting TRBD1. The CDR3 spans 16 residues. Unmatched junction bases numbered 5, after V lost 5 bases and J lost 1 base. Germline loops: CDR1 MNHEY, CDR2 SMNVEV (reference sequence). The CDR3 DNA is TGTGCCAGCAGTACCGGGACAGGGGCGAGCAATCAGCCCCAGCATTTT. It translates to CASSTGTGASNQPQHF.

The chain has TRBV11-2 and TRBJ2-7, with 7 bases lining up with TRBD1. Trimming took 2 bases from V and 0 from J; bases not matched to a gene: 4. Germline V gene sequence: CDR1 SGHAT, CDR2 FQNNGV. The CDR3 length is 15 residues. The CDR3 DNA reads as TGTGCCAGCAGCTTAACCGGGACAGTCTCCTACGAGCAGTACTTC. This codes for CASSLTGTVSYEQYF.

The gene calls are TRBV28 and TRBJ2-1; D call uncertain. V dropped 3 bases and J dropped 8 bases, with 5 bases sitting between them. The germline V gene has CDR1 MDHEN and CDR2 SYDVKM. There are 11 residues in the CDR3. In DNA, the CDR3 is TGTGCCAGCAGTTTCTTAGATGAGCAGTTCTTC. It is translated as CASSFLDEQFF.

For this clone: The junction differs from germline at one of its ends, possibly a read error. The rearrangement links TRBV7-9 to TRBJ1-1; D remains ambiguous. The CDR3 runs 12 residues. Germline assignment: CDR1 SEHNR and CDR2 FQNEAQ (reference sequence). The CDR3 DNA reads TGTTCCAGCAGCTTTCGGAACACTGAAGCTTTCTTT. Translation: CSSSFRNTEAFF.

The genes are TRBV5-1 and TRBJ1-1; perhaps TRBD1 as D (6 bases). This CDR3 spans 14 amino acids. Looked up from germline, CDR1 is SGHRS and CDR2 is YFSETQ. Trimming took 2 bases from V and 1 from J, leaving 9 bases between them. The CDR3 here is CASSFKGQNTEAFF. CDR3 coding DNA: TGCGCCAGCAGCTTCAAGGGACAGAACACTGAAGCTTTCTTT.

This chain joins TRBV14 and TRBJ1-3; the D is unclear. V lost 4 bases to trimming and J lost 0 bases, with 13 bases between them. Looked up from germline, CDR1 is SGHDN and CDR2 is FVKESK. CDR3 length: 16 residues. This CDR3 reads CASSLLIPSSGNTIYF. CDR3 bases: TGTGCCAGCAGCCTGCTCATTCCTAGCTCTGGAAACACCATATATTTT.

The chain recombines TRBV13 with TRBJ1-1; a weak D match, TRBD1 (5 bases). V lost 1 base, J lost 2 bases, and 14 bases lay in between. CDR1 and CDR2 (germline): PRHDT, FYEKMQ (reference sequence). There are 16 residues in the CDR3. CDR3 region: CASSLASGGGNTEAFF. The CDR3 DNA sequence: TGTGCCAGCAGCTTAGCATCGGGGGGTGGAAACACTGAAGCTTTCTTT.

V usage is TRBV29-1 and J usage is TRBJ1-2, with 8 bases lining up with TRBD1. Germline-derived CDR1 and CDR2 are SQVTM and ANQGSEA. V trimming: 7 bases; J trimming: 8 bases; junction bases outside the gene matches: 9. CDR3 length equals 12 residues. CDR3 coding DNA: TGCAGCGCGCGGGACAGGCAGTACGGCTACACCTTC. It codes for CSARDRQYGYTF.

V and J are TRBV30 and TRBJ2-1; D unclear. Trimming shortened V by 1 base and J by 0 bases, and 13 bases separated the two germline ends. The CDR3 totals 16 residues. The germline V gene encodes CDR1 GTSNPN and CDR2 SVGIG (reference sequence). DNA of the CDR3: TGTGCCTGGAGTGACCCTCTGTGGAGCTCCTACAATGAGCAGTTCTTC. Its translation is CAWSDPLWSSYNEQFF.

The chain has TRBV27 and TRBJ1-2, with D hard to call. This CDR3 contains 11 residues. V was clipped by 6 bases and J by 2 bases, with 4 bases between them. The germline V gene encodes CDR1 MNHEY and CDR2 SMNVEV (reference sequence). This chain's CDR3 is CASSFNYGYTF. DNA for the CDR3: TGTGCCAGCAGCTTCAACTATGGCTACACCTTC.

In DNA form, the CDR3 reads TGTGCCAGCAGTGAATATAGAGATCTTGAGCAGTTCTTC. Its translation is CASSEYRDLEQFF. The gene calls are TRBV25-1 and TRBJ2-1; D is uncertain. The CDR3 is made up of 13 amino acids. Trimming removed 0 bases from V and 9 bases from J, with 9 bases in between. Germline V lookup: CDR1 MGHDK, CDR2 SYGVNS.

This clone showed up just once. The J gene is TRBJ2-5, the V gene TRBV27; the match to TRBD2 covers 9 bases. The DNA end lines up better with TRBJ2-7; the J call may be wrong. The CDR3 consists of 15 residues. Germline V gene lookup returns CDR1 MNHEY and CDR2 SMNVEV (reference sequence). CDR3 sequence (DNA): TGTGCCAGCAGTTCCCGACTAGCGGCAGCCTACGAGCAGTACTTC. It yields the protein CASSSRLAAAYEQYF.